This entry concerns a single TCR beta chain. Its target is not known. The sequenced template was cDNA made from the entire isolated RNA. Sequenced by immunoSEQ multiplex PCR; TCRdb stores in-frame clones only, minus some. The sample holds tens of thousands of clones, under 50% seen once. The sample is drawn from a study of beta chain features in type 1 diabetes. The study's findings and limits: Among patients with Type 1 diabetes, TCRB CDR3s were moderately but significantly shorter in every one of the four CD4+ subsets. More deletions and fewer insertions at VDJ junctions were seen in type 1 diabetes patients.

This TCR was recovered from a man aged 25-45 years with type 1 diabetes. The sequenced material came from stem cell memory CD4+ T cells from blood.

CDR3 in DNA: TGTGCCAGCAGCTTAGCTAGCCTCACTGGGGCCGGTTACTCCTACGAGCAGTACTTC. This encodes CASSLASLTGAGYSYEQYF. The rearrangement joins TRBV7-8 to TRBJ2-7; maybe TRBD1 (5 bases). Deletions cut 0 bases from V and 0 bases from J, with 21 bases between. The CDR3 has 19 residues. Germline V gene data show CDR1 as SGHVS and CDR2 as FQNEAQ.